The source of this T cell receptor (beta chain) is a study of CD8+CD57+ T cells in acquired aplastic anemia. Overall study context: Yields of DNA that came from sorted CD4+ and CD8+ cells averaged about 3.5 ug. Mean read depth for CD4+ cells from healthy donors was 10 million to 14 million.

On this clonotype: Antigen unknown.

Broader study findings: The number of CD8+ CDR3 sequences shared by patients and controls was around 30. No significant difference in CD8+ Simpson's diversity was found between patients and controls.

Researchers used genomic DNA as the template to profile TCR beta VDJ and CDR3. TCRdb independently ran MiXCR on the reads; one entry per CDR3 protein. The sample includes 150,000 or so distinct CDR3 sequences, 55% to 75% of them seen just once. V was pared by 0 bases and J by 4 bases, with 10 bases between. Looked up from germline, CDR1 is MGHRA and CDR2 is YSYEKL. The CDR3 has 15 amino acids. The sequencing input was sorted CD4+, CD8+, or CD8+CD57+ T cells (not recorded which) from PBMCs. This sequence was found in a human donor in good health. V is TRBV4-1 and J is TRBJ1-5; D is unresolved. The CDR3 loop is CASSQDRQVNQPQHF. CDR3 nucleotide sequence: TGCGCCAGCAGCCAAGATCGGCAGGTTAATCAGCCCCAGCATTTT.